This T cell receptor beta chain was profiled in a study of blood T cell repertoires in COVID-19. At the level of the study: T cells, B-cell-depleted T cells, or PBMCs provided the cDNA or gDNA that served as material.

Cohorts were determined from participant-reported clinical history. The CDR3 is 15 amino acids. Trimming removed 2 bases from V and 2 bases from J, with 12 bases in between. Germline CDR1 is GTSNPN and CDR2 is SVGIG (reference sequence). Per the original methods: Reference gene primer amplification yielded estimated nucleated cell counts. Clones were sequenced by immunoSEQ multiplex PCR, and TCRdb holds only the in-frame ones, with some missing. V and J calls and clone size are given by that table; D and trimming were obtained from the DNA. This table holds 210,000 or so clones, 80% to 85% found once.

What was sequenced was PBMCs or T cells enriched from blood (not recorded which). The chain recombines TRBV30 with TRBJ2-2; D might be TRBD2 (5 bases). The clonotype originates from a woman aged 50 to 60 with acute COVID-19. The CDR3, as DNA: TGTGCCTGGAGTAGGGCTAGCCCCAACACCGGGGAGCTGTTTTTT. It yields the protein CAWSRASPNTGELFF.